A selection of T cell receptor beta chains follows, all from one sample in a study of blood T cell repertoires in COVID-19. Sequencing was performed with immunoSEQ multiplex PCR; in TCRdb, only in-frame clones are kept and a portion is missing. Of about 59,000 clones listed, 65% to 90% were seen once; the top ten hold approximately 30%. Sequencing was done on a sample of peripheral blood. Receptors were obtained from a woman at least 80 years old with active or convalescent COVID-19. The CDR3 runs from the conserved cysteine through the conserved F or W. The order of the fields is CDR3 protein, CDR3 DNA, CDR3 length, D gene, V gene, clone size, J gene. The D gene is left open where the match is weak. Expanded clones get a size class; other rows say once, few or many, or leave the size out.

cdr3_aa: CTLTGTYGYTF; cdr3_nt: TGCACTCTGACAGGGACCTATGGCTACACCTTC; cdr3_length: 11; d_call: TRBD1; v_call: TRBV20-1; clone_size: -; j_call: TRBJ1-2
cdr3_aa: CASSRTSSGSGANVLTF; cdr3_nt: TGTGCCAGCAGCCGGACTTCCTCTGGCTCTGGGGCCAACGTCCTGACTTTC; cdr3_length: 17; d_call: -; v_call: TRBV6-2/TRBV6-3; clone_size: -; j_call: TRBJ2-6
cdr3_aa: CSVGTGVGYNEQFF; cdr3_nt: TGCAGCGTAGGAACAGGGGTCGGCTACAATGAGCAGTTCTTC; cdr3_length: 14; d_call: TRBD1; v_call: TRBV29-1; clone_size: few; j_call: TRBJ2-1
cdr3_aa: CASSLIINQPQHF; cdr3_nt: TGTGCCAGCAGCTTGATCATCAATCAGCCCCAGCATTTT; cdr3_length: 13; d_call: -; v_call: TRBV5-8; clone_size: few; j_call: TRBJ1-5
cdr3_aa: CASSKVGTGGTGNTIYF; cdr3_nt: TGTGCCAGCAGCAAAGTAGGCACAGGGGGAACTGGAAACACCATATATTTT; cdr3_length: 17; d_call: -; v_call: TRBV21-1; clone_size: -; j_call: TRBJ1-3
cdr3_aa: CASSINFRTDYSNQPQHF; cdr3_nt: TGTGCCAGTAGTATTAATTTTAGGACAGACTATAGCAATCAGCCCCAGCATTTT; cdr3_length: 18; d_call: -; v_call: TRBV19; clone_size: -; j_call: TRBJ1-5
cdr3_aa: CASSRDRGETQYF; cdr3_nt: TGTGCCAGCAGCCGGGACAGGGGCGAGACCCAGTACTTC; cdr3_length: 13; d_call: TRBD1; v_call: TRBV11-1; clone_size: once; j_call: TRBJ2-5
cdr3_aa: CATSGPDEKLFF; cdr3_nt: TGTGCCACCAGTGGTCCCGATGAAAAACTGTTTTTT; cdr3_length: 12; d_call: -; v_call: TRBV24-1; clone_size: few; j_call: TRBJ1-4
cdr3_aa: CASRTGSWAQPQHF; cdr3_nt: TGTGCCAGCAGGACAGGTTCCTGGGCTCAGCCCCAGCATTTT; cdr3_length: 14; d_call: -; v_call: TRBV6-5; clone_size: -; j_call: TRBJ1-5
cdr3_aa: CASSYTGQMNTEAFF; cdr3_nt: TGCGCCAGCAGCTACACGGGACAAATGAACACTGAAGCTTTCTTT; cdr3_length: 15; d_call: -; v_call: TRBV5-1; clone_size: once; j_call: TRBJ1-1
cdr3_aa: CSVGPGRDDYSTDTQYF; cdr3_nt: TGCAGCGTTGGACCCGGGAGAGACGACTATAGCACAGATACGCAGTATTTT; cdr3_length: 17; d_call: -; v_call: TRBV29-1; clone_size: -; j_call: TRBJ2-3
cdr3_aa: CASSFGTGDGYTF; cdr3_nt: TGTGCCAGCAGCTTCGGGACAGGAGACGGCTACACCTTC; cdr3_length: 13; d_call: TRBD1; v_call: TRBV7-3; clone_size: once; j_call: TRBJ1-2
cdr3_aa: CASSFSGNYGYTF; cdr3_nt: TGTGCCAGCAGCTTTTCAGGGAACTATGGCTACACCTTC; cdr3_length: 13; d_call: -; v_call: TRBV11-1; clone_size: -; j_call: TRBJ1-2
cdr3_aa: CASGRGISPPEAFF; cdr3_nt: TGTGCCAGCGGCAGGGGAATTTCTCCCCCTGAAGCTTTCTTT; cdr3_length: 14; d_call: -; v_call: TRBV2; clone_size: -; j_call: TRBJ1-1
cdr3_aa: CASSTRQKDGYTF; cdr3_nt: TGTGCCAGTAGTACCAGACAAAAGGATGGCTACACCTTC; cdr3_length: 13; d_call: -; v_call: TRBV19; clone_size: -; j_call: TRBJ1-2
cdr3_aa: CASSAGTGRNTIYF; cdr3_nt: TGTGCCAGTAGCGCCGGGACAGGGAGAAACACCATATATTTT; cdr3_length: 14; d_call: TRBD1; v_call: TRBV19; clone_size: -; j_call: TRBJ1-3
cdr3_aa: CASRGDRGNSPLHF; cdr3_nt: TGTGCCAGCAGAGGGGACAGGGGGAATTCACCCCTCCACTTT; cdr3_length: 14; d_call: TRBD1; v_call: TRBV2; clone_size: -; j_call: TRBJ1-6
cdr3_aa: CASSRGQGDQPQHF; cdr3_nt: TGTGCCAGCAGCCGCGGACAGGGGGATCAGCCCCAGCATTTT; cdr3_length: 14; d_call: TRBD1; v_call: TRBV11-1; clone_size: -; j_call: TRBJ1-5
cdr3_aa: CASSTASVQGAYEQYF; cdr3_nt: TGTGCCAGCAGCACCGCCTCTGTACAGGGGGCGTACGAGCAGTACTTC; cdr3_length: 16; d_call: TRBD1; v_call: TRBV7-9; clone_size: once; j_call: TRBJ2-7
cdr3_aa: CASSLPQGGNQPQHF; cdr3_nt: TGTGCCAGCAGTTTACCCCAGGGGGGCAATCAGCCCCAGCATTTT; cdr3_length: 15; d_call: TRBD1; v_call: TRBV28; clone_size: -; j_call: TRBJ1-5
cdr3_aa: CASSYVGGNYGYTF; cdr3_nt: TGTGCCAGCAGTTACGTCGGCGGTAACTATGGCTACACCTTC; cdr3_length: 14; d_call: -; v_call: TRBV6-2/TRBV6-3; clone_size: -; j_call: TRBJ1-2
cdr3_aa: CASSLTASYNEQFF; cdr3_nt: TGTGCCAGCAGCTTAACGGCTAGTTACAATGAGCAGTTCTTC; cdr3_length: 14; d_call: -; v_call: TRBV7-9; clone_size: -; j_call: TRBJ2-1
cdr3_aa: CASSFPLSYRGHEKLFF; cdr3_nt: TGTGCTAGCAGCTTCCCCCTTTCGTACAGGGGGCATGAAAAACTGTTTTTT; cdr3_length: 17; d_call: TRBD1; v_call: TRBV7-7; clone_size: -; j_call: TRBJ1-4
cdr3_aa: CATSRDDSGNTEAFF; cdr3_nt: TGTGCCACCAGCAGAGATGACTCGGGGAACACTGAAGCTTTCTTT; cdr3_length: 15; d_call: -; v_call: TRBV15; clone_size: -; j_call: TRBJ1-1
cdr3_aa: CASSKMTSGGSSSYNEQFF; cdr3_nt: TGCGCCAGCAGCAAAATGACTAGCGGGGGGTCCAGCTCCTACAATGAGCAGTTCTTC; cdr3_length: 19; d_call: TRBD2; v_call: TRBV4-3; clone_size: -; j_call: TRBJ2-1
cdr3_aa: CASSQDRGYQETQYF; cdr3_nt: TGTGCCAGCAGCCAGGACAGGGGGTACCAAGAGACCCAGTACTTC; cdr3_length: 15; d_call: TRBD1; v_call: TRBV7-2; clone_size: -; j_call: TRBJ2-5
cdr3_aa: CASSLGWGGEWDNQPQHF; cdr3_nt: TGTGCCAGCAGCTTAGGTTGGGGGGGCGAGTGGGACAATCAGCCCCAGCATTTT; cdr3_length: 18; d_call: -; v_call: TRBV7-8; clone_size: -; j_call: TRBJ1-5
cdr3_aa: CASSSGSGNTIYF; cdr3_nt: TGTGCCAGCAGCTCGGGGAGTGGAAACACCATATATTTT; cdr3_length: 13; d_call: -; v_call: TRBV7-3; clone_size: -; j_call: TRBJ1-3
cdr3_aa: CASSADSNYGYTF; cdr3_nt: TGTGCCAGCAGCGCCGACAGCAACTATGGCTACACCTTC; cdr3_length: 13; d_call: -; v_call: TRBV12-3/TRBV12-4; clone_size: -; j_call: TRBJ1-2
cdr3_aa: CASSRIPGGQETQYF; cdr3_nt: TGTGCCAGCAGCCGAATACCCGGGGGACAAGAGACCCAGTACTTC; cdr3_length: 15; d_call: -; v_call: TRBV7-6; clone_size: many; j_call: TRBJ2-5
cdr3_aa: CASSLSGGGGYEQYF; cdr3_nt: TGTGCCAGCAGTTTATCCGGGGGGGGTGGGTACGAGCAGTACTTC; cdr3_length: 15; d_call: TRBD2; v_call: TRBV27; clone_size: -; j_call: TRBJ2-7
cdr3_aa: CASSPGLAGLEQYF; cdr3_nt: TGTGCCAGCAGTCCCGGACTAGCGGGGCTCGAGCAGTACTTC; cdr3_length: 14; d_call: TRBD2; v_call: TRBV6-2/TRBV6-3; clone_size: -; j_call: TRBJ2-7
cdr3_aa: CASSMDRGNSPLHF; cdr3_nt: TGTGCCAGTAGTATGGACAGGGGTAATTCACCCCTCCACTTT; cdr3_length: 14; d_call: TRBD1; v_call: TRBV19; clone_size: -; j_call: TRBJ1-6
cdr3_aa: CASSEQGRNGYTF; cdr3_nt: TGTGCCAGCAGCGAACAGGGGAGGAATGGCTACACCTTC; cdr3_length: 13; d_call: TRBD1; v_call: TRBV5-4; clone_size: -; j_call: TRBJ1-2
cdr3_aa: CASSDTGGSDEQYF; cdr3_nt: TGTGCCAGCAGTGACACAGGGGGCTCGGACGAGCAGTACTTC; cdr3_length: 14; d_call: TRBD1; v_call: TRBV6-1; clone_size: once; j_call: TRBJ2-7
cdr3_aa: CASSYAGTGIGETQYF; cdr3_nt: TGTGCCAGCAGTTACGCGGGGACAGGTATTGGAGAGACCCAGTACTTC; cdr3_length: 16; d_call: TRBD1; v_call: TRBV6-5; clone_size: -; j_call: TRBJ2-5
cdr3_aa: CSVESGQGLSTDTQYF; cdr3_nt: TGCAGCGTTGAATCGGGACAGGGCCTTAGCACAGATACGCAGTATTTT; cdr3_length: 16; d_call: TRBD1; v_call: TRBV29-1; clone_size: -; j_call: TRBJ2-3
cdr3_aa: CASSSASEVETQYF; cdr3_nt: TGTGCCAGCAGTAGTGCTAGCGAGGTTGAGACCCAGTACTTC; cdr3_length: 14; d_call: -; v_call: TRBV25-1; clone_size: -; j_call: TRBJ2-5
cdr3_aa: CASSLGMYNEQFF; cdr3_nt: TGCGCCAGCAGCCTCGGGATGTACAATGAGCAGTTCTTC; cdr3_length: 13; d_call: -; v_call: TRBV4-3; clone_size: -; j_call: TRBJ2-1
cdr3_aa: CASSLLGPPGMEAFF; cdr3_nt: TGTGCCAGCAGTTTACTCGGGCCACCCGGGATGGAAGCTTTCTTT; cdr3_length: 15; d_call: -; v_call: TRBV28; clone_size: once; j_call: TRBJ1-1
cdr3_aa: CASSESRTGMNSPLHF; cdr3_nt: TGTGCCAGCAGTGAGTCCCGGACAGGAATGAATTCACCCCTCCACTTT; cdr3_length: 16; d_call: TRBD1; v_call: TRBV2; clone_size: -; j_call: TRBJ1-6
cdr3_aa: CATSRGTSATGETQYF; cdr3_nt: TGTGCCACCAGCAGAGGGACTAGCGCCACGGGTGAGACCCAGTACTTC; cdr3_length: 16; d_call: TRBD2; v_call: TRBV15; clone_size: -; j_call: TRBJ2-5
cdr3_aa: CASSLNSYEQYF; cdr3_nt: TGCGCCAGCAGCTTGAACAGCTACGAGCAGTACTTC; cdr3_length: 12; d_call: -; v_call: TRBV5-1; clone_size: -; j_call: TRBJ2-7
cdr3_aa: CASSLRGGAGLRNEQYF; cdr3_nt: TGTGCCAGCAGCCTTAGAGGGGGGGCCGGTTTGCGTAACGAGCAGTACTTC; cdr3_length: 17; d_call: -; v_call: TRBV11-2; clone_size: -; j_call: TRBJ2-7
cdr3_aa: CASSVLGQGVGEQFF; cdr3_nt: TGTGCCAGCAGTGTACTGGGACAGGGGGTTGGTGAGCAGTTCTTC; cdr3_length: 15; d_call: TRBD1; v_call: TRBV2; clone_size: -; j_call: TRBJ2-1
cdr3_aa: CASRSGQGFAGELFF; cdr3_nt: TGTGCCAGCAGATCGGGACAGGGTTTCGCCGGGGAGCTGTTTTTT; cdr3_length: 15; d_call: TRBD1; v_call: TRBV6-5; clone_size: -; j_call: TRBJ2-2
cdr3_aa: CASSLGTGASYEQYF; cdr3_nt: TGTGCCAGCAGCCTTGGGACAGGGGCCTCCTACGAGCAGTACTTC; cdr3_length: 15; d_call: TRBD1; v_call: TRBV7-8; clone_size: -; j_call: TRBJ2-7
cdr3_aa: CASSQGHNYGYTF; cdr3_nt: TGTGCCAGCAGCCAAGGGCATAACTATGGCTACACCTTC; cdr3_length: 13; d_call: -; v_call: TRBV4-2; clone_size: -; j_call: TRBJ1-2
cdr3_aa: CASSPKAGDHSSGNTIYF; cdr3_nt: TGTGCCAGCTCACCAAAGGCAGGGGACCATTCGTCTGGAAACACCATATATTTT; cdr3_length: 18; d_call: -; v_call: TRBV18; clone_size: -; j_call: TRBJ1-3
cdr3_aa: CASSAHATSADTQYF; cdr3_nt: TGTGCCAGCAGCGCCCACGCGACTAGCGCAGATACGCAGTATTTT; cdr3_length: 15; d_call: TRBD2; v_call: TRBV9; clone_size: -; j_call: TRBJ2-3
cdr3_aa: CASRRGGPQETQYF; cdr3_nt: TGTGCCAGCAGAAGAGGGGGCCCACAAGAGACCCAGTACTTC; cdr3_length: 14; d_call: TRBD1; v_call: TRBV6-5; clone_size: -; j_call: TRBJ2-5
cdr3_aa: CASSQSPTTNEKLFF; cdr3_nt: TGCGCCAGCAGCCAATCCCCAACAACTAATGAAAAACTGTTTTTT; cdr3_length: 15; d_call: -; v_call: TRBV4-1; clone_size: -; j_call: TRBJ1-4
cdr3_aa: CASSPGIMNTEAFF; cdr3_nt: TGTGCCAGCAGTCCCGGGATCATGAACACTGAAGCTTTCTTT; cdr3_length: 14; d_call: -; v_call: TRBV6-5; clone_size: -; j_call: TRBJ1-1
cdr3_aa: CASSAGEGNEKLFF; cdr3_nt: TGTGCCAGCAGCGCGGGGGAAGGTAATGAAAAACTGTTTTTT; cdr3_length: 14; d_call: -; v_call: TRBV9; clone_size: few; j_call: TRBJ1-4
cdr3_aa: CASRKTFPSTDTQYF; cdr3_nt: TGTGCCAGCAGGAAGACTTTCCCTAGCACAGATACGCAGTATTTT; cdr3_length: 15; d_call: -; v_call: TRBV2; clone_size: -; j_call: TRBJ2-3
cdr3_aa: CASSLWFSPGDTNSNQPQHF; cdr3_nt: TGTGCCAGCAGTTTATGGTTCTCCCCCGGGGACACAAATAGCAATCAGCCCCAGCATTTT; cdr3_length: 20; d_call: -; v_call: TRBV27; clone_size: -; j_call: TRBJ1-5
cdr3_aa: CASSLPDRDREDNEQFF; cdr3_nt: TGCGCCAGCAGCCTTCCCGACCGGGACAGGGAAGACAATGAGCAGTTCTTC; cdr3_length: 17; d_call: TRBD1; v_call: TRBV4-1; clone_size: once; j_call: TRBJ2-1
cdr3_aa: CASSQMGDTPVGYTF; cdr3_nt: TGCGCCAGCAGCCAAATGGGGGACACGCCTGTGGGCTACACCTTC; cdr3_length: 15; d_call: -; v_call: TRBV4-1; clone_size: -; j_call: TRBJ1-2
cdr3_aa: CASSPLQESLPTGYTF; cdr3_nt: TGTGCCAGCAGCCCTCTCCAGGAATCCTTACCAACTGGCTACACCTTC; cdr3_length: 16; d_call: -; v_call: TRBV7-3; clone_size: -; j_call: TRBJ1-2
cdr3_aa: CASSPRGGAGYTF; cdr3_nt: TGTGCCAGCAGCCCCCGAGGAGGGGCTGGCTACACCTTC; cdr3_length: 13; d_call: -; v_call: TRBV3-1/TRBV3-2; clone_size: -; j_call: TRBJ1-2